This T cell receptor beta chain was sequenced during a study of T cells in Graves' hyperthyroidism and ophthalmopathy. At the level of the study: The authors collected peripheral blood at initial diagnosis, before any treatment. The study's findings and limits: In simple terms, a model built on 13 V-J features told ophthalmopathy apart from stable hyperthyroidism. The model anticipated ophthalmopathy a median approximately 6.7 months pre-onset. Most thyroid clonotypes that were expanded above 0.001 also turned up in blood.

V was clipped by 5 bases and J by 7 bases, with 14 bases between them. The CDR3 is 13 amino acids. The germline gives CDR1 SGHDN, CDR2 FVKESK. TCR beta CDR3 sequences were amplified from RNA transcripts. The HTBI set primed first-round TCR CDR3 RT-PCR. TCRdb reprocessed the multiplex PCR reads with MiXCR, giving one entry per CDR3 protein. The profile covers 600,000 or so distinct CDR3 sequences, with 14% appearing a single time and roughly 7.1% taken by the ten largest. This clonotype showed up just a few times. Its antigen is unknown. The V gene is TRBV14, the J gene TRBJ1-2, with D possibly being TRBD1 (5 bases). This clonotype originated in a woman younger than 30 with Graves' ophthalmopathy. Source material: blood. The CDR3 bases are TGTGCCAGCAGCTTAGACAGAAGGGCTGGCTACACCTTC. It codes for CASSLDRRAGYTF.